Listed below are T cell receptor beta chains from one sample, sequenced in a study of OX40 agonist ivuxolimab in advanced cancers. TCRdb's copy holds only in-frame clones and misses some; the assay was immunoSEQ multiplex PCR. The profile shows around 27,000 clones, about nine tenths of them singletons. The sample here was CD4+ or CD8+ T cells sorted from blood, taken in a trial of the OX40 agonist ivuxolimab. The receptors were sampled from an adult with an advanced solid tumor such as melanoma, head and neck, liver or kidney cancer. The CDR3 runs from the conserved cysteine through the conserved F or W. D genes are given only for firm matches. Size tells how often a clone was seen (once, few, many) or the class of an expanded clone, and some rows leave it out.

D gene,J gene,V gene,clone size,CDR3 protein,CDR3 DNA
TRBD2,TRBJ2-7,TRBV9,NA,CASSVGDYYEQYF,TGTGCCAGCAGCGTAGGGGACTACTACGAGCAGTACTTC
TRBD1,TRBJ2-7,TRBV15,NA,CATSREGEGARYEQYF,TGTGCCACCAGCAGAGAGGGCGAGGGGGCGCGGTACGAGCAGTACTTC
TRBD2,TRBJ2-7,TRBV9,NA,CASSVALAGSYEQYF,TGTGCCAGCAGCGTAGCCCTAGCGGGATCCTACGAGCAGTACTTC
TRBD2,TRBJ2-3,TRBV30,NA,CAWKASRLAGVADTQYF,TGTGCCTGGAAGGCCAGCCGACTAGCGGGAGTCGCAGATACGCAGTATTTT
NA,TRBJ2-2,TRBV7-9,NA,CASSLNEGVHGELFF,TGTGCCAGCAGCTTAAATGAGGGGGTTCACGGGGAGCTGTTTTTT
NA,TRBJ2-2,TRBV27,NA,CASSGETYTGELFF,TGTGCCAGCAGTGGGGAGACTTACACCGGGGAGCTGTTTTTT
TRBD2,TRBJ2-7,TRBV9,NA,CASSVGLAGTHEQYF,TGTGCCAGCAGCGTAGGGTTAGCGGGAACCCACGAGCAGTACTTC
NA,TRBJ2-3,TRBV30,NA,CAWTEVSTDTQYF,TGTGCCTGGACCGAGGTTAGCACAGATACGCAGTATTTT
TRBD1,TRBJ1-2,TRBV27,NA,CASSPTGGVLNYGYTF,TGTGCCAGCAGTCCGACAGGGGGCGTACTCAACTATGGCTACACCTTC
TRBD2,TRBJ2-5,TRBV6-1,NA,CASSEGLALPYETQYF,TGTGCCAGCAGTGAAGGACTAGCCCTGCCTTACGAGACCCAGTACTTC
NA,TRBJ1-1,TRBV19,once,CASSWSGEAFF,TGTGCCAGTAGTTGGTCCGGGGAAGCTTTCTTT
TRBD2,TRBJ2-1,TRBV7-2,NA,CASSPIPSGNEQFF,TGTGCCAGCAGCCCCATACCTAGCGGCAATGAGCAGTTCTTC
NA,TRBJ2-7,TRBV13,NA,CASSSGLGPNRYEQYF,TGTGCCAGCAGCAGCGGGCTGGGCCCTAATCGCTACGAGCAGTACTTC
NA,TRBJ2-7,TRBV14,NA,CASSHWSGEQYF,TGTGCCAGCAGCCATTGGTCCGGCGAGCAGTACTTC
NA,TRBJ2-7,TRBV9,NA,CASSVGSSATYEQYF,TGTGCCAGCAGCGTAGGGTCTAGCGCTACCTACGAGCAGTACTTC
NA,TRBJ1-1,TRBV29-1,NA,CSVDETGDYMNTEAFF,TGCAGCGTTGACGAGACAGGAGATTACATGAACACTGAAGCTTTCTTT
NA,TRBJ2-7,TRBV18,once,CASSPPVGGLYEQYF,TGTGCCAGCTCACCACCGGTGGGGGGTTTATACGAGCAGTACTTC
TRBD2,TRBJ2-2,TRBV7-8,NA,CASRASVASGSLGVTGELFF,TGTGCCAGCAGAGCTAGTGTAGCTAGCGGGAGTTTGGGAGTTACCGGGGAGCTGTTTTTT
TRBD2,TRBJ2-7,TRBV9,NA,CASSTRTSGKPTREQYF,TGTGCCAGCAGCACCCGGACTAGCGGGAAGCCGACTCGGGAGCAGTACTTC
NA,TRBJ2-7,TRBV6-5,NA,CASTPAGLGEQYF,TGTGCCAGCACTCCCGCAGGTTTAGGCGAGCAGTACTTC
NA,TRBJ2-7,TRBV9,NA,CASSAGTDRVQYF,TGTGCCAGCAGCGCGGGAACAGATCGTGTGCAGTACTTC
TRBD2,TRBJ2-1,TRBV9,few,CASSVDPAGYNEQFF,TGTGCCAGCAGCGTAGATCCAGCGGGATACAATGAGCAGTTCTTC
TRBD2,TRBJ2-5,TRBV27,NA,CASSVAGGPEQYF,TGTGCCAGCAGTGTAGCGGGAGGGCCTGAGCAGTACTTC
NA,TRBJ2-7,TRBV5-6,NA,CASSLAAFTGAPYEQYF,TGTGCCAGCAGCTTGGCGGCATTTACGGGAGCCCCCTACGAGCAGTACTTC
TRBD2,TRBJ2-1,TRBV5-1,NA,CASSLTSGSADEQFF,TGCGCCAGCAGCTTGACTAGCGGGAGTGCCGATGAGCAGTTCTTC
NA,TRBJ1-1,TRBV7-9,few,CASSQGNTEAFF,TGTGCCAGCAGCCAGGGGAACACTGAAGCTTTCTTT
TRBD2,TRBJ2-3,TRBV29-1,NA,CSVERLAGGLDTDTQYF,TGCAGCGTTGAAAGACTAGCGGGAGGGTTGGACACAGATACGCAGTATTTT
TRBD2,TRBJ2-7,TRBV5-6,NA,CASSTGLAVYEQYF,TGTGCCAGCAGCACGGGACTAGCGGTCTACGAGCAGTACTTC
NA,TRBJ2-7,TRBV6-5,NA,CASSYSGRQYF,TGTGCCAGCAGTTACTCGGGGCGGCAGTACTTC
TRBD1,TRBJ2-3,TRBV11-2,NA,CASSFPGQGNRLLDTQYF,TGTGCCAGCAGCTTTCCGGGACAGGGTAATCGCTTGCTCGATACGCAGTATTTT
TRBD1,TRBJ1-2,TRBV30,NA,CAWSVYRGLGYTF,TGTGCCTGGAGTGTATACAGGGGGCTTGGCTACACCTTC
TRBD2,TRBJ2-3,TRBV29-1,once,CSVDGGLAEPTDTQYF,TGCAGCGTTGACGGGGGACTAGCGGAGCCCACAGATACGCAGTATTTT
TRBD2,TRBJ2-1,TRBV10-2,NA,CASSESTTSGRGSEQFF,TGCGCCAGCAGTGAGTCGACGACTAGCGGCAGAGGATCTGAGCAGTTCTTC
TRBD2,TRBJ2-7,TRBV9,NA,CASSRGASGGSYEQYF,TGTGCCAGCAGCAGAGGAGCTAGCGGGGGCTCCTACGAGCAGTACTTC
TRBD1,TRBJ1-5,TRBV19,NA,CASSAGTGAFQPQHF,TGTGCCAGTAGTGCGGGGACAGGAGCTTTCCAGCCCCAGCATTTT
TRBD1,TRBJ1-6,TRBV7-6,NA,CASRLDRGNSPLHF,TGTGCCAGCAGACTGGACAGGGGAAATTCACCCCTCCACTTT
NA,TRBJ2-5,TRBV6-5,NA,CASSYGRGTTETQYF,TGTGCCAGCAGTTACGGTCGGGGTACGACAGAGACCCAGTACTTC
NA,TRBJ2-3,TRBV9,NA,CASSGLGRKSTDTQYF,TGTGCCAGCAGCGGACTGGGACGGAAGTCCACAGATACGCAGTATTTT
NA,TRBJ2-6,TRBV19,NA,CASSIHGSGANVLTF,TGTGCCAGTAGTATTCACGGGTCTGGGGCCAACGTCCTGACTTTC
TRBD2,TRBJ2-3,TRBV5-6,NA,CASSSQASGRKTNTQYF,TGTGCCAGCAGTTCCCAAGCTAGCGGGAGAAAAACGAATACGCAGTATTTT
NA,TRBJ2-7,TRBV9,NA,CASSVAVNLGEQYF,TGTGCCAGCAGCGTAGCGGTTAACCTGGGAGAGCAGTACTTC
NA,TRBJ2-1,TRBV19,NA,CASSIMGNEQFF,TGTGCCAGTAGTATCATGGGCAATGAGCAGTTCTTC
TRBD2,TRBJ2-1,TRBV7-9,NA,CASSLGLAGNNEQFF,TGTGCCAGCAGCTTAGGTCTAGCGGGAAACAATGAGCAGTTCTTC